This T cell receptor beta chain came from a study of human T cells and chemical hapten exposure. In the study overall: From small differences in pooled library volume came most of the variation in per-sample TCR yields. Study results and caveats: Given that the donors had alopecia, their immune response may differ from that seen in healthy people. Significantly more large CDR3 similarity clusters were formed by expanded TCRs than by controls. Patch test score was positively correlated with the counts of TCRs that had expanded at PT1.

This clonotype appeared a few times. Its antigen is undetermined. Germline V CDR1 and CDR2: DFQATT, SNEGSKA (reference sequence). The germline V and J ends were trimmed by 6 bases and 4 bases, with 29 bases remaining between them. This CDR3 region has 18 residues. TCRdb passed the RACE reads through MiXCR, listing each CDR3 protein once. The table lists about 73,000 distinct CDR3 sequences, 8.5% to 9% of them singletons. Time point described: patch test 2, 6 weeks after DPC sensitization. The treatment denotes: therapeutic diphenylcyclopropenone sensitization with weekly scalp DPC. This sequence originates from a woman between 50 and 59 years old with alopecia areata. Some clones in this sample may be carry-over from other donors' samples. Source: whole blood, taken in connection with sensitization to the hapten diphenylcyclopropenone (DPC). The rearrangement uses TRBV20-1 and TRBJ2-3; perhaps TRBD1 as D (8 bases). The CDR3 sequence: CSALLRGETGVEADTQYF. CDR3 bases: TGCAGTGCGCTCCTCCGGGGGGAGACAGGGGTAGAGGCAGATACGCAGTATTTT.